The 24 T cell receptor beta chains presented below share a single source sample, sequenced in a study of Ad26.COV2.S vaccination and SARS-CoV-2 variants. Sample treatment: about 20 received Ad26.COV2.S at low or high dose, single or two shots; about 5 received placebo; per-sample allocation not given. Each sample was drawn 63 days after the first injection (of vaccine or placebo). This table comes from immunoSEQ multiplex PCR, and its TCRdb copy is limited to in-frame clones, with some not included. This table has roughly 400,000 clones, around 93% appearing once. Specimen: peripheral blood, collected in a trial of Ad26.COV2.S vaccine versus placebo. The receptors shown here come from a person aged 18-60 years who received the Ad26.COV2.S COVID-19 vaccine or a placebo.

The chain joins TRBV19 to TRBJ2-1, with D possibly called TRBD1 or TRBD2 (6 bases each). Trimming pared 3 bases from V and 6 bases from J, leaving 12 bases between. Looked up from germline, CDR1 is LNHDA and CDR2 is SQIVND (reference sequence). The CDR3 consists of 14 residues. CDR3 DNA sequence: TGTGCCAGTAGTATTGGGGGGACACCCAATGAGCAGTTCTTC. Protein: CASSIGGTPNEQFF.

This chain uses TRBV10-2 with TRBJ2-3, with 9 bases lining up with TRBD1. This CDR3 region has 15 residues. Germline values: CDR1 WSHSY, CDR2 SAAADI. V lost 7 bases, J lost 1 base, and 6 bases stayed unmatched. In DNA form, the CDR3 reads TGCGCCAGCAACTCCCGGGACAGGGGCACAGATACGCAGTATTTT. This sequence encodes CASNSRDRGTDTQYF.

The V and J genes are TRBV7-9 and TRBJ1-2; 7 bases map to TRBD1. Germline CDR1 reads SEHNR; CDR2 reads FQNEAQ (reference sequence). The CDR3 sequence is 14 residues long. V was clipped by 0 bases and J by 12 bases; unmatched bases: 10. CDR3 loop: CASSLAGGLISDTF. As DNA, the CDR3 is TGTGCCAGCAGCTTAGCAGGGGGCTTGATCTCTGACACCTTC.

The gene calls are TRBV11-3 and TRBJ2-1, with 12 bases aligning to TRBD2. Germline loops: CDR1 SGHNT, CDR2 YENEEA. The CDR3 has 16 residues. After removal of 5 bases from V and 4 bases from J, the junction contained 6 bases not matched to a gene. The CDR3 region has the DNA TGTGCCAGCAGCCCCCCCACTAGCGGGGGGTACAATGAGCAGTTCTTC. Protein: CASSPPTSGGYNEQFF.

V gene TRBV4-3 combines with J gene TRBJ2-5, with TRBD1 matching 12 bases. Germline V gives CDR1 LGHNA, CDR2 YSLEER. The CDR3 has 17 residues. The ends lost 3 bases at V and 4 bases at J; junction bases unmatched: 9. CDR3: CASSHRPGTGGGETQYF. The CDR3 DNA sequence: TGCGCCAGCAGCCACAGACCCGGGACAGGGGGCGGAGAGACCCAGTACTTC.

The chain is built from TRBV29-1 and TRBJ2-1, with D possibly being TRBD2 (6 bases). This CDR3 region has 12 residues. Germline assignment: CDR1 SQVTM and CDR2 ANQGSEA. Between the trimmed V and J ends, which lost 2 bases and 7 bases, there was a span of 9 bases. CDR3 in amino acids: CSVEPGVNEQFF. The CDR3 DNA follows: TGCAGCGTTGAACCGGGGGTTAATGAGCAGTTCTTC.

The genes are TRBV4-1 and TRBJ2-7, with D possibly matching TRBD2 (6 bases). The CDR3 contains 15 residues. The V end was cut by 5 bases, the J end by 0 bases, with 14 bases between. Germline V gene data show CDR1 as MGHRA and CDR2 as YSYEKL. The CDR3: CASSASAATSYEQYF. The CDR3, as DNA: TGCGCCAGCAGCGCTAGCGCCGCCACCTCCTACGAGCAGTACTTC.

The chain carries TRBV9 and TRBJ1-1; the match to TRBD1 covers 7 bases. J lost 3 bases, V lost 0 bases, and 17 bases had no gene match. CDR3 length: 19 residues. Germline V gene sequence: CDR1 SGDLS, CDR2 YYNGEE. CDR3 amino acids: CASSVAGVPHRGKYTEAFF. The CDR3 region has the DNA TGTGCCAGCAGCGTAGCAGGCGTGCCACACAGGGGAAAGTACACTGAAGCTTTCTTT.

This chain joins TRBV9 and TRBJ2-3; D possibly corresponds to TRBD1 (6 bases). This CDR3 is built from 14 residues. Trimming shortened V by 3 bases and J by 4 bases, and 12 bases separated the two germline ends. CDR1 and CDR2 (germline): SGDLS, YYNGEE. The CDR3 spells CASSARTVADTQYF. In nucleotides, the CDR3 is TGTGCCAGCAGCGCCCGGACAGTAGCAGATACGCAGTATTTT.

The sample holds one count of this clone. The chain links TRBV25-1 to TRBJ2-5; D is unresolved. Trimming took off 2 bases at V and 5 bases at J, with 15 bases between the two ends. Germline-derived CDR1 and CDR2 are MGHDK and SYGVNS. The CDR3 covers 15 residues. The CDR3 nucleotides read TGTGCCAGCAGTGAAGGGTTTTCGTGGCCGGAGACCCAGTACTTC. Amino acids: CASSEGFSWPETQYF.

The V gene is TRBV7-9, the J gene TRBJ2-7; possible D gene TRBD2, 7 bases. The V gene lost 4 bases and the J gene lost 0 bases, with 19 bases spanning the gap. Germline CDR1 SEHNR, CDR2 FQNEAQ (reference sequence). CDR3 size: 17 residues. This chain's CDR3 is CASSSTSAGARSYEQYF. CDR3 DNA: TGTGCCAGCAGCTCGACGAGCGCGGGGGCCCGCTCCTACGAGCAGTACTTC.

The V and J genes are TRBV6-5 and TRBJ1-5; no clear D. V was trimmed by 8 bases and J by 5 bases, leaving 13 bases between them. Germline CDR1 MNHEY, CDR2 SVGAGI. The CDR3 length is 13 residues. CDR3 DNA sequence: TGTGCCAGCGGCGGGGAGACCTATCAGCCCCAGCATTTT. Amino acids: CASGGETYQPQHF.

The rearrangement links TRBV20-1 to TRBJ2-2; D is uncertain. The CDR3 has 14 amino acids. Germline V gene data show CDR1 as DFQATT and CDR2 as SNEGSKA (reference sequence). The V and J ends lost 3 bases and 6 bases respectively, with 14 bases between them. The CDR3 DNA reads TGCAGTGCTAGTTCCATACTTTCGGCCGGGGAGCTGTTTTTT. Translation gives CSASSILSAGELFF.

This clone has just one count. CDR3 region: CATSDPLPSGGGEQFF. DNA for the CDR3: TGTGCCACCAGTGATCCCCTTCCTAGCGGGGGAGGGGAGCAGTTCTTC. This sequence joins TRBV24-1 and TRBJ2-1; 10 positions agree with TRBD2. V shed 3 bases, J shed 10 bases, and the junction held 11 bases outside the gene matches. The CDR3 contains 16 residues. Looked up from germline, CDR1 is KGHDR and CDR2 is SFDVKD.

Comments on this clone: Distinct nucleotide sequences in the sample also encode this CDR3. The CDR3 DNA sequence: TGTGCCAGTAGCCCCGGGACAGGGTATGAGCAGTACTTC. It yields the protein CASSPGTGYEQYF. J is TRBJ2-7 and V is TRBV19; 9 nucleotides line up with TRBD1. This CDR3 spans 13 amino acids. V shed 6 bases, J shed 7 bases, and the junction held 7 bases outside the gene matches. CDR1 is LNHDA, CDR2 SQIVND, per germline (reference sequence).

The DNA for the CDR3 is TGTGCCAGCCGGGGGACTGGGGCCAACGTCCTGACTTTC. Translation gives CASRGTGANVLTF. V gene TRBV6-5 combines with J gene TRBJ2-6; tentative D call: TRBD2 (6 bases). Germline CDR1 reads MNHEY; CDR2 reads SVGAGI. The CDR3 is made up of 13 amino acids. The germline V and J ends were trimmed by 8 bases and 2 bases, with 7 bases remaining between them.

J is TRBJ2-1 and V is TRBV3-1 (or the pseudogene TRBV3-2); D is unclear. The CDR3 totals 17 residues. V was pared by 4 bases and J by 7 bases, with 23 bases between. From germline, CDR1 is LGHDT and CDR2 YNNKEL (reference sequence). CDR3 protein: CASSPDQVIIGPNEQFF. The CDR3 coding sequence is TGTGCCAGCAGCCCGGACCAGGTTATCATAGGCCCAAATGAGCAGTTCTTC.

The gene calls are TRBV20-1 and TRBJ1-1; D ambiguous. Germline V gene sequence: CDR1 DFQATT, CDR2 SNEGSKA (reference sequence). The CDR3 has 12 residues. V lost 6 bases to trimming and J lost 5 bases, with 13 bases between them. The CDR3 DNA sequence: TGCAGTGCCAGTTTGGGGAAAACTGAAGCTTTCTTT. Translation gives CSASLGKTEAFF.

J is TRBJ1-5 and V is TRBV28; a weak D match, TRBD1 (5 bases). Germline CDR1 MDHEN, CDR2 SYDVKM. V lost 8 bases and J 6 bases, leaving 14 bases between the germline ends. The CDR3 has 13 residues. CDR3 sequence (DNA): TGTGCCAGCCTCGGGACCCCCACTCAGCCCCAGCATTTT. Residues: CASLGTPTQPQHF.

This chain links TRBV7-9 with TRBJ1-2; possible D gene TRBD1, 6 bases. This CDR3 is built from 16 residues. V was shortened by 1 base and J by 5 bases, with 17 bases between the two germline ends. Germline CDR1 SEHNR, CDR2 FQNEAQ (reference sequence). In DNA form, the CDR3 reads TGTGCCAGCAGCTTAGGCGACAGGCCCGCGAGGTATGGCTACACCTTC. As protein: CASSLGDRPARYGYTF. The whole variable domain, filled in from reference TRBV7-9 and TRBJ1-2, reads DTGVSQNPRHKITKRGQNVTFRCDPISEHNRLYWYRQTLGQGPEFLTYFQNEAQLEKSRLLSDRFSAERPKGSFSTLEIQRTEQGDSAMYLCASSLGDRPARYGYTFGSGTRLTVV.

The genes are TRBV30 and TRBJ1-5; D is uncertain. Trimming took 0 bases from V and 4 from J, leaving 10 bases between them. CDR1 is GTSNPN, CDR2 SVGIG, per germline (reference sequence). This CDR3 is built from 14 residues. CDR3 coding DNA: TGTGCCTGGAGTGTTCACAAAAATAATCAGCCCCAGCATTTT. Its translation is CAWSVHKNNQPQHF.

The chain links TRBV6-5 to TRBJ1-4; D not certain. The germline V gene has CDR1 MNHEY and CDR2 SVGAGI. V lost 2 bases and J 0 bases, leaving 7 bases between the germline ends. The CDR3 has 15 residues. CDR3 sequence: CASSYEATTNEKLFF. In DNA, the CDR3 is TGTGCCAGCAGTTACGAGGCAACAACTAATGAAAAACTGTTTTTT.

This chain's CDR3 is CASSLPGSGGYTF. In DNA form, the CDR3 reads TGTGCCAGCAGCTTACCAGGGTCTGGCGGCTACACCTTC. The chain is built from TRBV5-4 and TRBJ1-2, with a possible D match to TRBD1 (5 bases). The germline CDR1 and CDR2 sequences are SGHNT and YYREEE (reference sequence). Trimming cost V 2 bases and J 8 bases, with 13 bases left between them. This CDR3 is built from 13 residues. The full variable domain, completed using reference TRBV5-4 and TRBJ1-2, is ETGVTQSPTHLIKTRGQQVTLRCSSQSGHNTVSWYQQALGQGPQFIFQYYREEENGRGNFPPRFSGLQFPNYSSELNVNALELDDSALYLCASSLPGSGGYTFGSGTRLTVV.

V is TRBV6-5 and J is TRBJ2-7, with no clear D. Germline V gene data show CDR1 as MNHEY and CDR2 as SVGAGI. Trimming removed 4 bases at V and 1 base at J, with 5 bases between. The CDR3 runs to 12 residues. The CDR3, as DNA: TGTGCCAGCAGTTTGAGTTCCTACGAGCAGTACTTC. Translated, it gives CASSLSSYEQYF.